This T cell receptor beta chain was recovered during a study of T-cell memory formation after mild COVID-19. The study, taken as a whole, reports: Researchers could not confirm that second-wave clones peaking on day 37 targeted SARS-CoV-2. From day 15 to 85, contracting clones were balanced between CD4 and CD8, whereas later expanders leaned toward CD4+.

TCRdb re-called the 5' RACE reads through MiXCR, storing one row per CDR3 protein. The table has around 160,000 distinct CDR3 sequences, roughly 12% seen once; the top ten hold 3% to 4%. CDR1 and CDR2 from the germline V gene are MNHEY and SVGEGT. CDR3 length: 13 residues. Trimming took off 4 bases at V and 4 bases at J, with 8 bases between the two ends. A few counts support this clonotype. Its target is not known. Sequencing was done on a sample of PBMCs or a T cell subset sorted from them (not recorded which). The chain couples TRBV6-2 or TRBV6-3 to TRBJ2-1; no clear D. The TCR was taken from a man aged 18 to 35 who had mild COVID-19 (a few samples of this study predate the infection). Cell type and time point are not known. The CDR3 DNA is TGTGCCAGCAGTTCACTTTCTTACAATGAGCAGTTCTTC. This sequence encodes CASSSLSYNEQFF.